Listed below are T cell receptor beta chains from one sample, sequenced in a study of blood T cells in healthy people across ages. TCRdb re-called the 5' RACE reads through MiXCR, storing one row per CDR3 protein. This table holds more than 900,000 distinct CDR3 sequences, 25% found once. These data were also reused for a study on T cells of mothers and their children.

Sequencing used blood. The receptors derive from a girl aged 2-9 years in good health. CDR3s leave out the opening cysteine and the closing phenylalanine or tryptophan. The size of a clone is reported for some rows only, either as once, few or many, or as a class for expanded clones.

J gene	clone size	V gene	CDR3 protein
TRBJ2-3	few	TRBV6-2/TRBV6-3	ASSPQGFNTDTQY
TRBJ2-1	few	TRBV6-5	ASSYSRNLRQF
TRBJ2-5	few	TRBV21-1	ASSKSGALQETQY
TRBJ1-1	few	TRBV27	ASSLGRRNTEAF
TRBJ1-2	NA	TRBV7-9	ASSWSGAEALNGYT
TRBJ1-4	NA	TRBV11-2	ASSLGWAGEKLF
NA	few	TRBV5-5	ASSSAVLAGGETQY
TRBJ2-7	many	TRBV27	ASSLHSSYEQY
TRBJ2-5	NA	TRBV10-3	AISEGGGRQETQY
TRBJ2-4	NA	TRBV4-3	ASSRRLAGGLAMAKNIQY
TRBJ2-3	few	TRBV10-3	AIKGLAGDTQY
TRBJ2-7	few	TRBV20-1	SARDGTGSGAYEQY
TRBJ1-1	NA	TRBV29-1	SASLGGNTEAF
TRBJ2-5	NA	TRBV5-1	ASSLEGPYRETQY
TRBJ1-5	NA	TRBV12-3/TRBV12-4	ASSPTTGTGKPQH
TRBJ1-2	NA	TRBV6-1	ASSEVGSSYT
TRBJ1-2	NA	TRBV18	ASSQNRRAFPNYGYT
TRBJ2-7	once	TRBV6-1	ASSELVLAYEQY
TRBJ2-5	few	TRBV6-6	ASNPQGQESRETQY
TRBJ2-1	once	TRBV29-1	SLLDGDRGDEQF
TRBJ2-5	NA	TRBV6-1	ASSVPSGTSLETQY
TRBJ2-7	few	TRBV7-2	ASRGALSYEQY
TRBJ1-1	NA	TRBV20-1	SASSRNTEAF
TRBJ2-2	NA	TRBV9	ASSGVLDTGELF
TRBJ2-5	NA	TRBV20-1	SPGLAGGETQY
NA	NA	TRBV6-5	ASSYSEGPPYEQY
TRBJ1-5	NA	TRBV4-3	ASSQDSGSYQPQH
TRBJ2-1	NA	TRBV10-3	AITPGQYYNEQF
TRBJ2-7	many	TRBV7-8	ASSLTAYEQY
TRBJ2-7	few	TRBV28	ASSSRGAKLNEQY
NA	few	TRBV7-2	ASSLLCGGFYEQY
TRBJ2-5	few	TRBV20-1	SAQEKGQGEWTQY
TRBJ2-5	NA	TRBV20-1	SANGQGGETQY
TRBJ2-3	NA	TRBV4-2	ASSQDEGSGGFSTQY
TRBJ2-1	many	TRBV4-1	ASSPLGNNEQF
TRBJ2-7	few	TRBV5-1	ASSHETSGTNEQY
TRBJ2-5	NA	TRBV2	ASRGATGEGPTQY
TRBJ1-1	NA	TRBV7-9	ASRETGATEAF
TRBJ2-2	NA	TRBV29-1	SVESGRATGELF
TRBJ2-6	NA	TRBV14	ASSHVTWISGANVLT
TRBJ2-4	few	TRBV7-9	ASSAGQNQNIQY
TRBJ1-1	NA	TRBV29-1	SVEARDSLEAF
TRBJ1-1	few	TRBV11-2	ASSSRRGRTEAF
TRBJ2-5	NA	TRBV12-3/TRBV12-4	ASSSSRTGVKTQY
TRBJ2-7	NA	TRBV29-1	SVNREGGSYEQY
TRBJ1-6	few	TRBV28	AINPDGDQSPLH